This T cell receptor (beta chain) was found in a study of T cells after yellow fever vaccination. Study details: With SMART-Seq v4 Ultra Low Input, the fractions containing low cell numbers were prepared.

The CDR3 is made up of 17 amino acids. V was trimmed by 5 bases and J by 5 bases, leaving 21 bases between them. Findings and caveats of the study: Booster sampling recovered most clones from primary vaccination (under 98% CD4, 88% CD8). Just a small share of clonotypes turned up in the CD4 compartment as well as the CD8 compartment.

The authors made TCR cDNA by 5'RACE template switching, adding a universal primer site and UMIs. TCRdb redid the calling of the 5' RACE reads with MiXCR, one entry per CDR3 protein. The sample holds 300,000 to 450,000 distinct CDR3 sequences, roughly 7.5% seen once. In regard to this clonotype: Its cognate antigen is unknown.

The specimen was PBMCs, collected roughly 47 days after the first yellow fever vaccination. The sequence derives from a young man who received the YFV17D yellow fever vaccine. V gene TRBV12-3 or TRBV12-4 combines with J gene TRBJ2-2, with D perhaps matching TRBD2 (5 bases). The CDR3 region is CASSQRGSESRTGELFF. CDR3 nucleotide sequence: TGTGCCAGCAGTCAACGAGGGTCCGAAAGCCGAACCGGGGAGCTGTTTTTT.